These 10 T cell receptor beta chains share one sample of origin, sequenced in a study of technical replicates of blood from a handful of donors. The table came from immunoSEQ multiplex PCR; TCRdb's copy has only in-frame clones and leaves some out. The sample shows about 71,000 clones, approximately 87% of them seen only once. What was sequenced was PBMCs. Receptors were obtained from a human donor in good health. Some clones in this sample may be carry-over from other donors' samples.

The chain is built from TRBV6-5 and TRBJ2-2; D not resolved. Germline CDR1 MNHEY, CDR2 SVGAGI. This CDR3 spans 16 amino acids. V lost 0 bases and J lost 5, with 13 bases in between. CDR3 sequence (DNA): TGTGCCAGCAGTTACTCGTCCCAACTAAGGACCGGGGAGCTGTTTTTT. Residues: CASSYSSQLRTGELFF.

The genes are TRBV6-1 and TRBJ1-1; 7 bases line up with TRBD1. The V segment lost 7 bases and the J segment 6 bases; nucleotides outside the gene matches: 5. The germline CDR1 and CDR2 sequences are MNHNS and SASEGT. The CDR3 totals 12 residues. The CDR3 nucleotides read TGTGCCAGCAACTACAGGGGAGCTGAAGCTTTCTTT. It translates to CASNYRGAEAFF.

CDR3 region: CASSEQTSGRIEQYF. In DNA, the CDR3 is TGTGCCAGTAGTGAGCAGACTAGCGGGAGAATTGAGCAGTACTTC. The V gene is TRBV19, the J gene TRBJ2-7; TRBD2 matches 12 bases. Germline CDR1 reads LNHDA; CDR2 reads SQIVND (reference sequence). V lost 5 bases and J lost 7; bases outside the gene matches: 9. The CDR3 loop spans 15 amino acids. The full variable domain, completed using reference TRBV19 and TRBJ2-7, is DGGITQSPKYLFRKEGQNVTLSCEQNLNHDAMYWYRQDPGQGLRLIYYSQIVNDFQKGDIAEGYSVSREKKESFPLTVTSAQKNPTAFYLCASSEQTSGRIEQYFGPGTRLTVT.

The rearrangement joins TRBV13 to TRBJ2-3; 13 bases match TRBD2. V gave up 1 base and J gave up 0 bases; unmatched junction bases: 13. The CDR3 spans 21 residues. From germline, CDR1 is PRHDT and CDR2 FYEKMQ (reference sequence). CDR3 in amino acids: CASSLVPGTSGIISSTDTQYF. In DNA form, the CDR3 reads TGTGCCAGCAGCTTAGTCCCCGGGACTAGCGGGATAATTAGCAGCACAGATACGCAGTATTTT.

The rearrangement links TRBV19 to TRBJ2-3; the D is unclear. Per germline, CDR1 LNHDA and CDR2 SQIVND (reference sequence). This CDR3 is built from 14 residues. The germline V and J ends were trimmed by 5 bases and 0 bases, with 9 bases remaining between them. CDR3 in amino acids: CASSAGSSTDTQYF. The CDR3 region has the DNA TGTGCCAGTAGTGCCGGGTCTAGCACAGATACGCAGTATTTT.

This chain's CDR3 is CASSPTGTRTYNEQFF. The CDR3, as DNA: TGTGCCAGCTCACCAACCGGGACTAGAACCTACAATGAGCAGTTCTTC. J is TRBJ2-1 and V is TRBV18, with 8 positions matching TRBD2. The V gene end was trimmed by 2 bases and the J gene end by 2 bases; junction bases not matched to a gene: 5. This CDR3 has 16 residues. Germline CDR1 is KGHSH and CDR2 is LQKENI.

V usage is TRBV6-5 and J usage is TRBJ2-7; TRBD1 matches at 8 bases. In germline, CDR1 is MNHEY, CDR2 SVGAGI. V lost 5 bases, J lost 1 base, and 7 bases stayed unmatched. The CDR3 consists of 15 residues. For the CDR3, the DNA is TGTGCCAGCAGTCGGACCCGACAGGGGTCCTACGAGCAGTACTTC. Translated: CASSRTRQGSYEQYF.

This clone was detected only once. The chain carries TRBV30 and TRBJ2-3; TRBD2 might be the D (5 bases). V was clipped by 5 bases and J by 0 bases, with 18 bases between them. The CDR3 totals 16 residues. Germline assignment: CDR1 GTSNPN and CDR2 SVGIG (reference sequence). The chain's CDR3 is CAWLNSYGESTDTQYF. DNA of the CDR3: TGTGCCTGGCTTAACTCTTACGGGGAAAGCACAGATACGCAGTATTTT. Full variable domain (outside the CDR3, taken from reference TRBV30 and TRBJ2-3): SQTIHQWPATLVQPVGSPLSLECTVEGTSNPNLYWYRQAAGRGLQLLFYSVGIGQISSEVPQNLSASRPQDRQFILSSKKLLLSDSGFYLCAWLNSYGESTDTQYFGPGTRLTVL.

Regarding this clone: This sample includes further DNA sequences coding for the same CDR3. The chain recombines TRBV2 with TRBJ2-1; 8 bases line up with TRBD2. Germline loops: CDR1 SNHLY, CDR2 FYNNEI. The CDR3 runs 15 residues. V gave up 2 bases and J gave up 2 bases; unmatched junction bases: 2. CDR3 in DNA: TGTGCCAGCAGTGAACGGCGGGGGGCCTACAATGAGCAGTTCTTC. Encoded protein: CASSERRGAYNEQFF.

The chain combines TRBV11-3 with TRBJ1-3, with D tentatively TRBD1 (6 bases). CDR1 and CDR2 from the germline V gene are SGHNT and YENEEA. Trimming cost V 3 bases and J 1 base, with 10 bases left between them. The CDR3 spans 15 residues. The CDR3 protein is CASSLDSYSGNTIYF. The CDR3 nucleotides read TGTGCCAGCAGCTTGGACAGCTATTCTGGAAACACCATATATTTT.